Sequencing of this T cell receptor (beta chain) was carried out in a study of Graves' ophthalmopathy and Graves' hyperthyroidism. Study-level results: The model reached approximately 67% sensitivity and around 74% specificity for predicting ophthalmopathy progression. Between ophthalmopathy and stable hyperthyroidism, a 13-signature model drew a separation with about 88% sensitivity and less than 83% specificity.

Germline V gives CDR1 SGHTA, CDR2 FQGNSA. Trimming took 1 base from V and 1 from J, leaving 10 bases between them. CDR3 length: 16 amino acids. Certain patients, namely those with other autoimmune diseases, uncontrolled infections, pregnancy or lactation, were excluded. Diagnosis was based on clinical symptoms, serum thyroxine, TRAb, thyroid ultrasound and orbital computed tomography. The authors amplified TCR beta CDR3 regions from RNA transcripts. RT-PCR was first run with HTBI primers, then multiplex PCR in a second round. Each CDR3 protein gets one entry after TCRdb re-called the multiplex PCR reads with MiXCR. The data contain roughly 1.1 million distinct CDR3 sequences, approximately 35% of them singletons. To note about this clonotype: The target antigen is unknown.

Sequencing was performed on peripheral blood or thyroid tissue (not recorded which). This receptor was identified in an adult man with Graves' hyperthyroidism. The V and J genes are TRBV7-2 and TRBJ2-2; D is ambiguous. The DNA for the CDR3 is TGTGCCAGCAGCTTAGGAGGCCCGAGGAACACCGGGGAGCTGTTTTTT. It specifies CASSLGGPRNTGELFF.